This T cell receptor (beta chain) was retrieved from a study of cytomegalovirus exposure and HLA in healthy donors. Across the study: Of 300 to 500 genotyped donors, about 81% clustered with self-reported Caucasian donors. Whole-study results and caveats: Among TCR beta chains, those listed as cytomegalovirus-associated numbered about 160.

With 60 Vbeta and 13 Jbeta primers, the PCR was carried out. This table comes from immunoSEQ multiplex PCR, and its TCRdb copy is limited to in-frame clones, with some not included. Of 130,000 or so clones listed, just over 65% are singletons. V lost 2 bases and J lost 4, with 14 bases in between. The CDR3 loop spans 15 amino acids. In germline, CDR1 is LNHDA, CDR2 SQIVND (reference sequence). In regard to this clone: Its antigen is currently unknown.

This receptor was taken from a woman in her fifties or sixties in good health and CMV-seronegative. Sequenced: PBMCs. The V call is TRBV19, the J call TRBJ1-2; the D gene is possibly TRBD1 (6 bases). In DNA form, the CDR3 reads TGTGCCAGTAGTATAACAGGGAGTAAGGGCTATGGCTACACCTTC. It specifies CASSITGSKGYGYTF.